The present entry profiles one T cell receptor beta chain with its context. The antigen it recognizes is unknown. No much larger clone exists at a distance of one base, and base qualities are not known. TCRbeta CDR3 regions were amplified from genomic DNA using the immunoSEQ Assay, a bias-controlled multiplex PCR. As for the original processing: Nucleated cell counts per sample were estimated from amplification of reference gene primers within the assay. To quantify the absolute abundance of each unique TCRbeta CDR3 rearrangement, sequence reads were collapsed and filtered. Productive Simpson clonality was computed per sample as the square root of Simpson's diversity index over productive rearrangements. TCRdb stores this immuneACCESS table with in-frame sequences only. Part of the clones is absent; in the studies checked, under half of the shortfall reflects unresolved V genes, and no reason is known for the rest. The V and J calls and clone size come from that table; D and trimming were worked out from the DNA. The sample profile shows roughly 100,000 clones; about four fifths of them were found once. The ten largest clonotypes hold approximately 15% of the sample.

This specimen belongs to a study of blood T cell repertoires in COVID-19 (dated by TCRdb to 2018 to 2021). About the investigation overall: Samples covering the acute and convalescent phases of COVID-19 were provided by collaborators in the United States, Italy and Spain. The prospective study material was composed of cDNA or gDNA derived from T cells, B-cell-depleted T cells, or PBMCs. Deeply sampled blood TCRbeta repertoires from subjects exposed to, actively infected with, or recovered from COVID-19 were included in the dataset. The repertoires were released in a freely available public database intended as a resource for research on the immune response to SARS-CoV-2. The samples were drawn from two sources: the first 160 participants of the ongoing ImmuneRACE study, and 1,000 to 1,500 subjects contributed by 6 global collaborators. A de-identified subject ID, COVID-19 status, age in years and sex were almost always included in the sample metadata. HLA class I and class II types, where available, came from metadata supplied by the sample provider rather than from assay-based typing. Study-level results and caveats: The amount of clinical and demographic metadata varied by source and participant and was provided uncurated.

Whole blood was collected in K2EDTA tubes by collaborating institutions according to the institutions' own protocols. For TCRbeta analysis, collaborators shipped samples in one of three forms: frozen whole blood, isolated PBMCs, or DNA extracted from either of those sample types. Germline trimming: 2 bases from V, 3 bases from J; junction bases outside gene matches: 3. Reading from cysteine to phenylalanine, the CDR3 counts 14 amino acids. CDR3 DNA only is kept here, 42 bases in frame from base 1. The germline V gene specifies SGDLS as CDR1 and YYNGEE as CDR2. The source is an elderly woman with acute or convalescent COVID-19. Recombination joined TRBV9 with TRBJ2-7; TRBD2 lines up with 9 middle nucleotides. The sequenced material came from peripheral blood. DNA sequence: TGTGCCAGCAGCGTGGGACTAGCAGACTACGAGCAGTACTTC. This sequence encodes CASSVGLADYEQYF. Here the CDR3 is joined to the reference TRBV9 and TRBJ2-7 genes, and the full variable domain is: DSGVTQTPKHLITATGQRVTLRCSPRSGDLSVYWYQQSLDQGLQFLIQYYNGEERAKGNILERFSAQQFPDLHSELNLSSLELGDSALYFCASSVGLADYEQYFGPGTRLTVT.